This T cell receptor beta chain derives from a study of T-cell memory formation after mild COVID-19. Turning to the study itself: Largely donor-specific sequence clusters came from two donors.

The germline CDR1 and CDR2 sequences are SNHLY and FYNNEI. V lost 7 bases, J lost 2 bases, and 12 bases stayed unmatched. This CDR3 has 16 residues. This clonotype was observed a handful of times. What it binds is unknown. 5'RACE primed at constant segments yielded TCR alpha and TCR beta cDNA libraries bearing sample barcodes and UMIs. TCRdb ran MiXCR on the 5' RACE reads and lists one entry per CDR3 protein. This sample has under 110,000 distinct CDR3 sequences, with over 15% found just once. Study outcomes and limitations: The authors left the SARS-CoV-2 specificity of second-wave clones peaking on day 37 unconfirmed. Contracting clones from day 15 to 85 showed balanced CD4/CD8; later expanders favored CD4+.

The chain joins TRBV2 to TRBJ2-7; TRBD2 aligns across 9 bases. Sequencing used PBMCs or a T cell subset sorted from them (not recorded which). The clonotype originates from an adult woman who had mild COVID-19 (a few samples of this study predate the infection). Cell type and time point are not known. CDR3 sequence reads: CASTPASGRFPYEQYF. The DNA of the CDR3 is TGTGCCAGCACCCCGGCAAGCGGGAGGTTTCCCTACGAGCAGTACTTC. Full variable domain (remainder filled in from reference TRBV2 and TRBJ2-7): EPEVTQTPSHQVTQMGQEVILRCVPISNHLYFYWYRQILGQKVEFLVSFYNNEISEKSEIFDDQFSVERPDGSNFTLKIRSTKLEDSAMYFCASTPASGRFPYEQYFGPGTRLTVT.